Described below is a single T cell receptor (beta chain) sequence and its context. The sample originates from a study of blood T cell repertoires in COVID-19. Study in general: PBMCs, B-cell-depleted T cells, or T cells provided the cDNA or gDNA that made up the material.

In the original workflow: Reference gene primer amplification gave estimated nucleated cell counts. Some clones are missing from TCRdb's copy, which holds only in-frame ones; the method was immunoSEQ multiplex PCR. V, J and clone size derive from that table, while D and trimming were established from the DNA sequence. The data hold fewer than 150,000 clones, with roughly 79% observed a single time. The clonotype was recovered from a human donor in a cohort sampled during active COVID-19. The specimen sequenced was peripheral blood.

The CDR3 bases are TGTGCCAGCAGCCAAGGTACGCTAGCGGCAACCCCCGAGCAGTACTTC. The encoded protein is CASSQGTLAATPEQYF. J is TRBJ2-7 and V is TRBV11-2, with 7 bases lining up with TRBD2. V was clipped by 5 bases and J by 6 bases; unmatched bases: 16. Germline-derived CDR1 and CDR2 are SGHAT and FQNNGV. The CDR3 is 16 residues long.